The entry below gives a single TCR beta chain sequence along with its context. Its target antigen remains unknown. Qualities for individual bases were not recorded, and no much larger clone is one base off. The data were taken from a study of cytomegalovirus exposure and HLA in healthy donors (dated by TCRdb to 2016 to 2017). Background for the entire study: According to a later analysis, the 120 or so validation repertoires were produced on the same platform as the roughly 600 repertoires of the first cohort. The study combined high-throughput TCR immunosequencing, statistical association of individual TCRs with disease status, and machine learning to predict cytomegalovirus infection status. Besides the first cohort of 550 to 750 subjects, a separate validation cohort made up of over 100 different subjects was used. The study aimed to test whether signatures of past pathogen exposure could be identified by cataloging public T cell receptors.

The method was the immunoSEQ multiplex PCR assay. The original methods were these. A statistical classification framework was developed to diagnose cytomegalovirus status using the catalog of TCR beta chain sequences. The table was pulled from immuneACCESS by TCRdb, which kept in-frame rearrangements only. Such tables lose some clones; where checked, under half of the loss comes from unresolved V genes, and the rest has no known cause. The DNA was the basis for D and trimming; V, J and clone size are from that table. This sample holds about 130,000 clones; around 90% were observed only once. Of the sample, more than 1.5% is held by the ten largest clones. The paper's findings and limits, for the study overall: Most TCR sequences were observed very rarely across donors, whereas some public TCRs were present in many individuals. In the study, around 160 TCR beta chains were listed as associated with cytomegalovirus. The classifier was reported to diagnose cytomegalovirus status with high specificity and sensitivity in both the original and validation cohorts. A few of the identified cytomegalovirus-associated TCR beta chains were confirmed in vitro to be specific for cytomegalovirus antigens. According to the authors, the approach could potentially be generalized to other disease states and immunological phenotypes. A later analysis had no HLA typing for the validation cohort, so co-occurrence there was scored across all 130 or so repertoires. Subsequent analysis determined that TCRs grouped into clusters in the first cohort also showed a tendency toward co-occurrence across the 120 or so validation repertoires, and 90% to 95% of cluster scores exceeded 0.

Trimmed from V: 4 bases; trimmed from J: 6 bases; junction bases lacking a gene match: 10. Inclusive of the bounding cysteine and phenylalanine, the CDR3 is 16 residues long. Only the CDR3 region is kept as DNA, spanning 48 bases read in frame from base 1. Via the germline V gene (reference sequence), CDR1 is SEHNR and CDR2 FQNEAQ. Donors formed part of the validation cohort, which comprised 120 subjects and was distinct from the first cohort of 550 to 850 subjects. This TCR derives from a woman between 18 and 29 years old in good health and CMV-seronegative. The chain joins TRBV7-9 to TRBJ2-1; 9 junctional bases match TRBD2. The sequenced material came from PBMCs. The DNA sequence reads TGTGCCAGCAGCTATCTTTGGCGGGAGGGCATCAATGAGCAGTTCTTC. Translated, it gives CASSYLWREGINEQFF.